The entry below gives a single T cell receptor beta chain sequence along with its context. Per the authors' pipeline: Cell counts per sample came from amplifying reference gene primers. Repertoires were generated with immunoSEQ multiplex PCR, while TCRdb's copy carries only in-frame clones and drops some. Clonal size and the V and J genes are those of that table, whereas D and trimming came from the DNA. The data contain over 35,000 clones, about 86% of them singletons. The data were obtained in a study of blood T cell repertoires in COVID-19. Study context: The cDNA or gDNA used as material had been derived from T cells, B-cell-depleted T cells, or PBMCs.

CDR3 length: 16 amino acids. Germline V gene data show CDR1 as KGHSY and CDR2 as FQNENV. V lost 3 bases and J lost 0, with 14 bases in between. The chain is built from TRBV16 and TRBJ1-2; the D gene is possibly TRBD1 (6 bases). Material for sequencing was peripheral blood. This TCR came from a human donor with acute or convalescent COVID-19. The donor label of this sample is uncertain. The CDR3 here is CASSQQTGRANYGYTF. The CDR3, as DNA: TGTGCCAGCAGCCAGCAAACAGGGAGAGCTAACTATGGCTACACCTTC.